These 5 T cell receptor beta chains share one sample of origin, sequenced in a study of shared clonotypes between healthy human individuals. Data came from immunoSEQ multiplex PCR; TCRdb stores just in-frame clones and leaves some out. This table holds under 1,100,000 clones, more than 65% found once. Sequencing was done on a sample of memory CD4+ T cells sorted from blood. Subset defined: CD45RA-negative fraction. Receptors were obtained from a man aged 18 to 29 in good health.

V is TRBV10-3 and J is TRBJ2-5, with D possibly being TRBD1 (5 bases). The CDR3 is 15 amino acids. V gave up 0 bases and J gave up 5 bases, with 13 bases separating them. Germline V CDR1 and CDR2: ENHRY, SYGVKD. The CDR3 bases are TGTGCCATCAGTGAGTCTAGACAGCGTCAGGAGACCCAGTACTTC. Translating it yields CAISESRQRQETQYF.

This chain links TRBV7-9 with TRBJ1-1; no firm D call. Trimming pared 5 bases from V and 8 bases from J, leaving 12 bases between. Germline V CDR1 and CDR2: SEHNR, FQNEAQ (reference sequence). The CDR3 has 12 amino acids. CDR3 protein: CASSPSRAEAFF. CDR3 nucleotides: TGTGCCAGCAGCCCCTCTAGGGCCGAAGCTTTCTTT.

The V call is TRBV11-3, the J call TRBJ2-1; the match to TRBD2 covers 7 bases. Trimming took 0 bases from V and 7 from J; bases not matched to a gene: 9. This CDR3 spans 16 amino acids. The germline gives CDR1 SGHNT, CDR2 YENEEA. DNA of the CDR3: TGTGCCAGCAGCTTAGACTCCGGGGCCGGGAGGAATGAGCAGTTCTTC. The encoded protein is CASSLDSGAGRNEQFF.

The chain recombines TRBV11-2 with TRBJ2-7; D may be TRBD1 (6 bases). Looked up from germline, CDR1 is SGHAT and CDR2 is FQNNGV. The CDR3 consists of 15 residues. Trimming left V 0 bases short and J 6 bases short, with 15 bases between. CDR3 protein: CASSLDHLPRGEQYF. The DNA for the CDR3 is TGTGCCAGCAGCTTAGATCACCTCCCCAGGGGCGAGCAGTACTTC. The variable domain in full, with the rest retrieved from reference TRBV11-2 and TRBJ2-7, is EAGVAQSPRYKIIEKRQSVAFWCNPISGHATLYWYQQILGQGPKLLIQFQNNGVVDDSQLPKDRFSAERLKGVDSTLKIQPAKLEDSAVYLCASSLDHLPRGEQYFGPGTRLTVT.

The V and J genes are TRBV4-3 and TRBJ1-3; D not certain. This CDR3 contains 14 residues. V was pared by 1 base and J by 4 bases, with 8 bases between. Germline lookup yields CDR1 LGHNA and CDR2 YSLEER. The CDR3 is CASSQVTGGNTIYF. The CDR3, as DNA: TGCGCCAGCAGCCAAGTCACTGGCGGAAACACCATATATTTT.